The 25 T cell receptor beta chains in this list originate from one sample, sequenced in a study of blood T cell repertoires in COVID-19. Data came from immunoSEQ multiplex PCR; TCRdb stores just in-frame clones and leaves some out. The sample holds about 80,000 clones, around 82% seen once. What was sequenced was peripheral blood. These receptors were collected from a man aged 55-75 years with acute or convalescent COVID-19.

This clone is a singleton in its sample. The chain has TRBV4-1 and TRBJ2-7; a weak D match, TRBD1 (5 bases). With 0 bases removed from V and 6 bases from J, the gap between germline ends came to 21 bases. CDR3 length: 17 amino acids. Germline loops: CDR1 MGHRA, CDR2 YSYEKL. CDR3: CASSQERGLGRLTEQYF. DNA of the CDR3: TGCGCCAGCAGCCAAGAAAGGGGCTTAGGGCGGCTCACCGAGCAGTACTTC.

This chain uses TRBV24-1 with TRBJ1-2; D not resolved. Between the trimmed V and J ends, which lost 3 bases and 7 bases, there was a span of 17 bases. The CDR3 loop spans 15 amino acids. Germline lookup yields CDR1 KGHDR and CDR2 SFDVKD. The CDR3 DNA follows: TGTGCCACCAGTGATGTGAACAATTGGGCCGCTGGCTACACCTTC. Translated, it gives CATSDVNNWAAGYTF.

The rearrangement uses TRBV7-2 and TRBJ1-5; TRBD1 is a possible D gene (5 bases). This CDR3 comprises 14 residues. V was cut by 3 bases and J by 6 bases, with 12 bases left in between. CDR1 and CDR2 (germline): SGHTA, FQGNSA. The CDR3, as DNA: TGTGCCAGCAGCTTTTCAGGGCAAGGTCAGCCCCAGCATTTT. It encodes CASSFSGQGQPQHF.

The V call is TRBV21-1, the J call TRBJ2-2; the table calls TRBD2, which could not be checked here. TRBV21-1 is assigned pseudogene status. CDR3 length: 15 residues. The CDR3 sequence is CASNCGGGSTGELFF. CDR3 coding DNA: TGTGCCAGCAATTGCGGCGGGGGGAGCACCGGGGAGCTGTTTTTT.

The chain uses TRBV7-2 and TRBJ2-3, with TRBD2 matching over 14 bases. In germline, CDR1 is SGHTA, CDR2 FQGNSA. Trimming took 5 bases from V and 2 from J; bases not matched to a gene: 6. The CDR3 runs 17 residues. CDR3 nucleotide sequence: TGTGCCAGCAGCATTAGACTAGCGGGAGGGTCCACAGATACGCAGTATTTT. Translated, it gives CASSIRLAGGSTDTQYF.

The V and J genes are TRBV10-3 and TRBJ1-6; D possibly corresponds to TRBD1 (5 bases). This CDR3 has 15 residues. Germline CDR1 and CDR2: ENHRY and SYGVKD. Deletions cut 6 bases from V and 6 bases from J, with 15 bases between. The CDR3 sequence: CAISDPGDGNSPLHF. The CDR3 DNA is TGTGCCATCAGCGACCCGGGGGACGGTAATTCACCCCTCCACTTT.

The V and J genes are TRBV9 and TRBJ1-1; a possible D gene is TRBD1 (6 bases). This CDR3 spans 14 amino acids. Per the germline V gene, CDR1 is SGDLS and CDR2 is YYNGEE. With 5 bases removed from V and 4 bases from J, the gap between germline ends came to 15 bases. CDR3 in DNA: TGTGCCAGCAGTAGGGGGGGGTCCACCACTGAAGCTTTCTTT. This codes for CASSRGGSTTEAFF.

V usage is TRBV6-5 and J usage is TRBJ1-2, with TRBD1 as a possible D gene (5 bases). CDR3 size: 12 residues. V was cut by 7 bases and J by 4 bases, with 10 bases left in between. CDR1 and CDR2 from the germline V gene are MNHEY and SVGAGI. The CDR3 loop is CASTTGAYGYTF. In nucleotides, the CDR3 is TGTGCCAGCACCACTGGGGCCTATGGCTACACCTTC.

This chain connects TRBV7-9 to TRBJ2-1; 11 bases are a match to TRBD1. Germline CDR1 SEHNR, CDR2 FQNEAQ (reference sequence). V trimming: 2 bases; J trimming: 4 bases; junction bases outside the gene matches: 4. The length of the CDR3 is 16 residues. CDR3 residues: CASSLPGQGEYNEQFF. The CDR3 DNA follows: TGTGCCAGCAGCTTACCGGGACAGGGGGAATACAATGAGCAGTTCTTC. Looking up the rest from reference TRBV7-9 and TRBJ2-1 gives the full variable domain: DTGVSQNPRHKITKRGQNVTFRCDPISEHNRLYWYRQTLGQGPEFLTYFQNEAQLEKSRLLSDRFSAERPKGSFSTLEIQRTEQGDSAMYLCASSLPGQGEYNEQFFGPGTRLTVL.

The chain combines TRBV19 with TRBJ1-5; a weak D match, TRBD1 (5 bases). The CDR3 has 14 amino acids. V gave up 10 bases and J gave up 5 bases, with 18 bases separating them. Germline V gives CDR1 LNHDA, CDR2 SQIVND (reference sequence). The CDR3 DNA is TGTGCCACCCGGGGGAGTGAGGGACATCAGCCCCAGCATTTT. Residues: CATRGSEGHQPQHF.

The V gene is TRBV25-1, the J gene TRBJ1-4; D is uncertain. V lost 4 bases and J 8 bases, leaving 5 bases between the germline ends. The CDR3 consists of 11 residues. Per the germline V gene, CDR1 is MGHDK and CDR2 is SYGVNS. The CDR3 reads CASSGREKLFF. The DNA for the CDR3 is TGTGCCAGCAGTGGGCGGGAAAAACTGTTTTTT.

The chain couples TRBV20-1 to TRBJ1-2; 11 positions agree with TRBD1. Germline CDR1 and CDR2: DFQATT and SNEGSKA (reference sequence). After removal of 3 bases from V and 1 base from J, the junction contained 7 bases not matched to a gene. The CDR3 totals 16 residues. The CDR3: CSASPFGTGGNYGYTF. Here the CDR3 DNA reads TGCAGTGCTAGTCCTTTTGGGACAGGGGGTAACTATGGCTACACCTTC.

V gene TRBV7-9 combines with J gene TRBJ2-7; maybe TRBD1 (5 bases). The CDR3 is 12 amino acids. V lost 4 bases to trimming and J lost 3 bases, with 7 bases between them. CDR1 and CDR2 (germline): SEHNR, FQNEAQ (reference sequence). In nucleotides, the CDR3 is TGTGCCAGCAGCTCCGGACACTACGAGCAGTACTTC. Its translation is CASSSGHYEQYF.

The V and J genes are TRBV19 and TRBJ2-7; 11 bases agree with TRBD2. V was clipped by 8 bases and J by 2 bases; unmatched bases: 11. The CDR3 loop spans 16 amino acids. Germline V gene lookup returns CDR1 LNHDA and CDR2 SQIVND (reference sequence). CDR3 loop: CASRSSGRSGTYEQYF. The DNA of the CDR3 is TGTGCCAGTCGCTCTAGCGGGAGGTCTGGGACCTACGAGCAGTACTTC. The full variable domain, its missing parts supplied by reference TRBV19 and TRBJ2-7, is DGGITQSPKYLFRKEGQNVTLSCEQNLNHDAMYWYRQDPGQGLRLIYYSQIVNDFQKGDIAEGYSVSREKKESFPLTVTSAQKNPTAFYLCASRSSGRSGTYEQYFGPGTRLTVT.

The V gene is TRBV19, the J gene TRBJ1-5; perhaps TRBD1 as D (6 bases). The CDR3 has 18 residues. Germline CDR1 LNHDA, CDR2 SQIVND (reference sequence). With 4 bases removed from V and 6 bases from J, the gap between germline ends came to 25 bases. The CDR3 nucleotides are TGTGCCAGTAGTACCGAATTGGGCCGACAGGTCTTGGGTCAGCCCCAGCATTTT. Translating gives CASSTELGRQVLGQPQHF.

V usage is TRBV7-2 and J usage is TRBJ2-5; D possibly corresponds to TRBD2 (7 bases). There are 15 residues in the CDR3. Per the germline V gene, CDR1 is SGHTA and CDR2 is FQGNSA. V lost 5 bases and J 5 bases, leaving 18 bases between the germline ends. The DNA of the CDR3 is TGTGCCAGCAGCCCCGGGGGGCCGCGTAGGGAGACCCAGTACTTC. Its protein product is CASSPGGPRRETQYF.

This clone appeared a few times. V gene TRBV6-1 combines with J gene TRBJ2-5; 11 positions agree with TRBD2. V gave up 3 bases and J gave up 4 bases; unmatched junction bases: 1. Germline assignment: CDR1 MNHNS and CDR2 SASEGT. The CDR3 spans 14 residues. CDR3 loop: CASSDGLAGETQYF. CDR3 DNA: TGTGCCAGCAGTGACGGACTAGCGGGAGAGACCCAGTACTTC.

The rearrangement links TRBV19 to TRBJ1-1, with 10 bases matching TRBD1. The ends lost 3 bases at V and 1 base at J; junction bases unmatched: 8. The CDR3 consists of 17 residues. Germline assignment: CDR1 LNHDA and CDR2 SQIVND (reference sequence). CDR3: CASSIPRTGGKNTEAFF. CDR3 nucleotide sequence: TGTGCCAGTAGTATCCCCCGGACAGGGGGAAAGAACACTGAAGCTTTCTTT.

The chain is built from TRBV20-1 and TRBJ2-7, with TRBD2 matching 10 bases. Germline values: CDR1 DFQATT, CDR2 SNEGSKA (reference sequence). V shed 3 bases and J 7 bases; nucleotides not matched to a gene: 15. CDR3 length equals 16 residues. Here the CDR3 DNA reads TGCAGTGCTAGTGAGGAAGCGGGGGGGTACGTAGGTGAGCAGTACTTC. Its protein product is CSASEEAGGYVGEQYF.

About this clone itself: Compared with germline, one end of the junction differs, possibly owing to a read error. The chain employs TRBV30 and TRBJ2-2, with D possibly matching TRBD2 (6 bases). The CDR3 runs to 12 residues. Germline V gene sequence: CDR1 GTSNPN, CDR2 SVGIG (reference sequence). This chain's CDR3 is CGEAQNTGELFF. DNA for the CDR3: TGCGGGGAGGCACAAAACACCGGGGAGCTGTTTTTT.

This clone came up a few times. The chain links TRBV3-1 (or the pseudogene TRBV3-2) to TRBJ1-5, with 8 bases fitting TRBD1. The CDR3 length is 14 residues. After removal of 5 bases from V and 4 bases from J, the junction contained 4 bases not matched to a gene. Germline V lookup: CDR1 LGHDT, CDR2 YNNKEL (reference sequence). The CDR3 spells CASSFGTGNQPQHF. CDR3 DNA sequence: TGTGCCAGCAGCTTTGGGACAGGTAATCAGCCCCAGCATTTT.

Only a few counts were recorded for this clone. The chain combines TRBV5-1 with TRBJ1-2; 7 nucleotides agree with TRBD1. This CDR3 has 12 amino acids. Germline CDR1 is SGHRS and CDR2 is YFSETQ. Trimming cost V 5 bases and J 2 bases; bases outside gene matches: 0. The CDR3 protein is CASRTGNYGYTF. CDR3 DNA: TGCGCCAGCAGGACAGGGAACTATGGCTACACCTTC.

The CDR3 spells CASTNGGVYNEQFF. The CDR3 DNA sequence: TGCGCCAGCACCAATGGCGGAGTTTACAATGAGCAGTTCTTC. The chain couples TRBV5-1 to TRBJ2-1; D is undetermined. Germline CDR1 reads SGHRS; CDR2 reads YFSETQ. V dropped 6 bases and J dropped 4 bases, with 14 bases sitting between them. This CDR3 spans 14 amino acids.

To note about this clone: A single base separates this from a much larger clone, so it may be a read error. The chain has TRBV5-4 and TRBJ2-7, with 7 bases lining up with TRBD1. V lost 4 bases, J lost 2 bases, and 3 bases stayed unmatched. Germline V CDR1 and CDR2: SGHNT, YYREEE (reference sequence). This CDR3 has 13 residues. This CDR3 reads CASSRGQTYEQYF. CDR3 coding DNA: TGTGCCAGCAGCCGGGGACAGACCTACGAGCAGTACTTC.

V gene TRBV6-5 combines with J gene TRBJ2-7, with 7 bases identical to TRBD1. Germline CDR1 MNHEY, CDR2 SVGAGI. J lost 1 base, V lost 5 bases, and 2 bases had no gene match. The CDR3 runs 13 residues. CDR3 nucleotide sequence: TGTGCCAGCAGTCCGGGACAGTCCTACGAGCAGTACTTC. This sequence encodes CASSPGQSYEQYF.